Presented here are 27 T cell receptor beta chains from one specimen sequenced in a study of T cells in Graves' hyperthyroidism and ophthalmopathy. Researchers took RNA transcripts and amplified the TCR beta CDR3 regions from them. First-round RT-PCR of the TCR CDR3 relied on the HTBI primer set. MiXCR, applied by TCRdb to the multiplex PCR reads, yields one record per CDR3 protein. Among hundreds of thousands of distinct CDR3 sequences listed, roughly 40% were seen once. The sample taken for sequencing was blood. Receptors originate from a young man with Graves' hyperthyroidism.

The V call is TRBV2, the J call TRBJ1-2; D not resolved. Germline loops: CDR1 SNHLY, CDR2 FYNNEI. This CDR3 comprises 13 residues. V gave up 7 bases and J gave up 2 bases, with 11 bases separating them. CDR3 region: CASIGRTNYGYTF. CDR3 DNA sequence: TGTGCCAGCATCGGACGGACGAACTATGGCTACACCTTC.

This clonotype appeared once. This chain links TRBV2 with TRBJ2-3; D might be TRBD1 (6 bases). V was cut by 7 bases and J by 2 bases, with 10 bases left in between. The CDR3 is 13 amino acids. Per the germline V gene, CDR1 is SNHLY and CDR2 is FYNNEI. The CDR3 nucleotides read TGTGCCAGCATTCAGGGGATCACAGATACGCAGTATTTT. Its translation: CASIQGITDTQYF.

There are a few counts of this clonotype. The chain uses TRBV2 and TRBJ2-5; 11 nucleotides match TRBD2. J lost 3 bases, V lost 9 bases, and 12 bases had no gene match. The CDR3 runs to 16 residues. Germline assignment: CDR1 SNHLY and CDR2 FYNNEI. The CDR3 sequence: CASKGLAGIVEETQYF. The CDR3 coding sequence is TGTGCCAGTAAAGGACTAGCGGGTATAGTTGAAGAGACCCAGTACTTC.

On this clonotype: A read error may produce the germline difference seen at one junction end. The V gene is TRBV20-1, the J gene TRBJ2-5; D gene uncertain. Germline V gene data show CDR1 as DFQATT and CDR2 as SNEGSKA (reference sequence). The CDR3 loop spans 15 amino acids. The CDR3 coding sequence is TGCAGTGCTAGTAGAGCCGACCAGTCACAAGGGACCCAGTACTTC. It is translated as CSASRADQSQGTQYF.

V and J are TRBV11-2 and TRBJ1-5, with no clear D. Germline CDR1 SGHAT, CDR2 FQNNGV. Trimming took 0 bases from V and 6 from J, leaving 9 bases between them. This CDR3 region has 14 residues. The CDR3 loop is CASSLEAEAQPQHF. Here the CDR3 DNA reads TGTGCCAGCAGCTTAGAGGCAGAGGCTCAGCCCCAGCATTTT.

This clonotype was seen repeatedly, ten times or more. CDR3 protein: CSARPTAGTQYF. The CDR3 DNA reads as TGCAGTGCTAGACCAACGGCAGGGACCCAGTACTTC. This chain links TRBV20-1 with TRBJ2-5; the D is unclear. Germline CDR1 and CDR2: DFQATT and SNEGSKA (reference sequence). V lost 2 bases and J 7 bases, leaving 11 bases between the germline ends. The CDR3 covers 12 residues.

This clonotype showed up many times. This rearrangement joins TRBV5-1 to TRBJ2-7, with TRBD2 as a possible D gene (5 bases). The length of the CDR3 is 13 residues. The V end was cut by 0 bases, the J end by 3 bases, with 7 bases between. CDR1 and CDR2 from the germline V gene are SGHRS and YFSETQ. CDR3 in amino acids: CASSLGGDYEQYF. The CDR3 nucleotides read TGCGCCAGCAGCTTGGGGGGAGACTACGAGCAGTACTTC.

The J gene is TRBJ1-6, the V gene TRBV12-3 or TRBV12-4; D is possibly TRBD1 (5 bases). This CDR3 is built from 12 residues. V dropped 7 bases and J dropped 9 bases, with 10 bases sitting between them. The CDR3 DNA sequence: TGTGCCAGCACCCCGGGGGTTTCACCCCTCCACTTT. Its translation: CASTPGVSPLHF.

This clonotype was counted ten times or more. The V and J genes are TRBV25-1 and TRBJ1-1, with D perhaps TRBD1 (6 bases). The CDR3 loop spans 11 amino acids. The germline V and J ends were trimmed by 9 bases and 5 bases, with 10 bases remaining between them. Germline V gene sequence: CDR1 MGHDK, CDR2 SYGVNS. CDR3 sequence reads: CASRGETEAFF. Written as DNA, the CDR3 is TGTGCCAGTAGGGGGGAAACTGAAGCTTTCTTT.

V and J are TRBV7-9 and TRBJ1-2; D possibly corresponds to TRBD1 (6 bases). V was clipped by 1 base and J by 8 bases, with 14 bases between them. The CDR3 loop spans 14 amino acids. Germline assignment: CDR1 SEHNR and CDR2 FQNEAQ (reference sequence). Here the CDR3 DNA reads TGTGCCAGCAGCTTAGAGGACAGCCTGGGGGGCTACACCTTC. Translation: CASSLEDSLGGYTF.

This chain connects TRBV6-5 to TRBJ1-1; 9 bases fit TRBD1. CDR3 length: 15 residues. Germline V gives CDR1 MNHEY, CDR2 SVGAGI. The V segment lost 5 bases and the J segment 4 bases; nucleotides outside the gene matches: 8. The CDR3 nucleotides are TGTGCCAGCAGTCCTGGACAGGGGCGTCGCACTGAAGCTTTCTTT. Residues: CASSPGQGRRTEAFF.

The V and J genes are TRBV20-1 and TRBJ1-1; the match to TRBD1 covers 7 bases. The V and J ends lost 4 bases and 3 bases, in that order; junction bases with no gene match: 8. This CDR3 has 14 amino acids. Germline values: CDR1 DFQATT, CDR2 SNEGSKA (reference sequence). The CDR3 sequence is CSAKQIQGDTEAFF. The CDR3 DNA follows: TGCAGTGCTAAACAAATCCAGGGGGACACTGAAGCTTTCTTT.

This clonotype appeared once. A much larger clone lies a single base off, so this may be a read error. The chain has TRBV25-1 and TRBJ1-2; D not resolved. This CDR3 comprises 12 residues. CDR1 and CDR2 (germline): MGHDK, SYGVNS. CDR3 region: CASSLERDGCTF. The CDR3 region has the DNA TGTGCCAGCAGCTTAGAGAGAGATGGCTGCACCTTC.

V is TRBV10-3 and J is TRBJ1-5; 10 bases agree with TRBD1. J lost 0 bases, V lost 3 bases, and 5 bases had no gene match. Germline V lookup: CDR1 ENHRY, CDR2 SYGVKD. The length of the CDR3 is 17 residues. As DNA, the CDR3 is TGTGCCATCAGTGAAGGCGGGACAGGGGATAGCAATCAGCCCCAGCATTTT. Its translation: CAISEGGTGDSNQPQHF.

With respect to this clonotype: The CDR3 end shows no conserved phenylalanine or tryptophan, and so a read error is likely. V is TRBV6-5 and J is TRBJ1-1; tentatively, D is TRBD1 (6 bases). CDR3 length equals 15 residues. Deletions cut 2 bases from V and 2 bases from J, with 12 bases between. Germline values: CDR1 MNHEY, CDR2 SVGAGI. In nucleotides, the CDR3 is TGTGCCAGCAGTTACGAAGGGGGAAGCAACACTGAAGCTTTCTCT. Protein product: CASSYEGGSNTEAFS.

Worth noting for this clonotype: A read error is possible here, since a much larger clone lies one base away. This CDR3 is CSASEQLNTEAFF. The DNA of the CDR3 is TGCAGTGCTTCAGAACAGCTGAACACTGAAGCTTTCTTT. The chain combines TRBV20-1 with TRBJ1-1, with no clear D. Trimming cost V 5 bases and J 0 bases, with 10 bases left between them. The germline V gene has CDR1 DFQATT and CDR2 SNEGSKA (reference sequence). The CDR3 contains 13 residues.

The J gene is TRBJ1-1, the V gene TRBV12-3 or TRBV12-4; tentatively, D is TRBD1 (5 bases). V lost 6 bases, J lost 3 bases, and 11 bases lay in between. CDR3 length: 13 amino acids. The CDR3 coding sequence is TGTGCCAGCAGGATGACAGAGTACACTGAAGCTTTCTTT. Its translation: CASRMTEYTEAFF.

V usage is TRBV10-3 and J usage is TRBJ2-5; no definite D call. Trimming removed 5 bases from V and 5 bases from J, with 12 bases in between. Germline V gene data show CDR1 as ENHRY and CDR2 as SYGVKD. This CDR3 has 13 amino acids. Written as DNA, the CDR3 is TGTGCCATCAGTCTCTCCCCTGGGGAGACCCAGTACTTC. Translated, it gives CAISLSPGETQYF.

This clonotype was counted between two and nine times. The CDR3 bases are TGTGCCAGCAGCCGGAGGACAGGGTCGGGGAGCAATCAGCCCCAGCATTTT. Translation gives CASSRRTGSGSNQPQHF. The chain couples TRBV6-5 to TRBJ1-5; TRBD1 matches 8 bases. The CDR3 consists of 17 residues. The junction had 11 bases not matched to a gene; V was cut back by 6 bases and J by 1 base. The germline V gene encodes CDR1 MNHEY and CDR2 SVGAGI.

As for this clonotype: This may be a read error: a much more frequent sequence differs by one nucleotide. The chain combines TRBV20-1 with TRBJ2-5; D remains unclear. Germline values: CDR1 DFQATT, CDR2 SNEGSKA (reference sequence). The CDR3 covers 11 residues. In DNA form, the CDR3 reads TGCAGGGCTAGAGATGAGTGGACCCAGTACTTC. It codes for CRARDEWTQYF.

This clonotype was seen repeatedly, ten times or more. The V gene is TRBV7-9, the J gene TRBJ1-1; TRBD1 aligns across 9 bases. Trimming removed 2 bases from V and 10 bases from J; junction bases left unmatched: 2. CDR1 is SEHNR, CDR2 FQNEAQ, per germline (reference sequence). The CDR3 is 12 amino acids. CDR3 nucleotides: TGTGCCAGCAGCTTAATGGGACAGGGAGCTTTCTTT. It is translated as CASSLMGQGAFF. Full variable domain (rest looked up from reference TRBV7-9 and TRBJ1-1): DTGVSQNPRHKITKRGQNVTFRCDPISEHNRLYWYRQTLGQGPEFLTYFQNEAQLEKSRLLSDRFSAERPKGSFSTLEIQRTEQGDSAMYLCASSLMGQGAFFGQGTRLTVV.

This clonotype was detected ten times or more. The CDR3 protein is CSADYEETQYF. The CDR3 DNA is TGCAGTGCCGACTACGAAGAGACCCAGTACTTC. V usage is TRBV20-1 and J usage is TRBJ2-5; tentative D call: TRBD2 (5 bases). Germline loops: CDR1 DFQATT, CDR2 SNEGSKA (reference sequence). V lost 6 bases and J lost 3, with 8 bases in between. This CDR3 comprises 11 residues.

The CDR3 sequence is CASSIDRAGYTF. The CDR3 DNA reads TGTGCCAGCAGCATCGACAGGGCAGGCTACACCTTC. The V and J genes are TRBV7-2 and TRBJ1-2; 7 bases fit TRBD1. The CDR3 has 12 residues. With 5 bases clipped from V and 8 bases from J, the junction kept 5 bases outside the gene matches. Germline V gives CDR1 SGHTA, CDR2 FQGNSA. Together with reference TRBV7-2 and TRBJ1-2, the CDR3 gives the full variable domain: GAGVSQSPSNKVTEKGKDVELRCDPISGHTALYWYRQSLGQGLEFLIYFQGNSAPDKSGLPSDRFSAERTGGSVSTLTIQRTQQEDSAVYLCASSIDRAGYTFGSGTRLTVV.

This clonotype showed up just a few times. The chain employs TRBV12-3 or TRBV12-4 and TRBJ1-6; D might be TRBD1 (5 bases). The germline V and J ends were trimmed by 3 bases and 7 bases, with 10 bases remaining between them. This CDR3 is built from 14 residues. This CDR3 is CASSLGGANSPLHF. In nucleotides, the CDR3 is TGTGCCAGCAGTTTGGGAGGGGCGAATTCACCCCTCCACTTT.

This clonotype was found a few times. The V gene is TRBV20-1, the J gene TRBJ1-1; 7 nucleotides align to TRBD1. Trimming removed 3 bases from V and 3 bases from J; junction bases left unmatched: 7. The CDR3 runs 14 residues. Germline values: CDR1 DFQATT, CDR2 SNEGSKA (reference sequence). The CDR3 here is CSASLGGVDTEAFF. In DNA form, the CDR3 reads TGCAGTGCTAGCTTAGGGGGCGTCGACACTGAAGCTTTCTTT.

The genes are TRBV7-3 and TRBJ1-2; D unresolved. The V and J ends lost 5 bases and 7 bases respectively, with 14 bases between them. Germline CDR1 and CDR2: SGHTA and FQGTGA. CDR3 length equals 13 residues. The chain's CDR3 is CASSVHSLGGYTF. As DNA, the CDR3 is TGTGCCAGCAGCGTTCATAGCCTGGGTGGCTACACCTTC.

This chain connects TRBV29-1 to TRBJ2-2; D gene uncertain. V lost 8 bases, J lost 0 bases, and 13 bases lay in between. Per the germline V gene, CDR1 is SQVTM and CDR2 is ANQGSEA. This CDR3 comprises 14 residues. This chain's CDR3 is CSWAWSPNTGELFF. CDR3 nucleotides: TGCAGCTGGGCCTGGTCTCCGAACACCGGGGAGCTGTTTTTT.